The clone carrying this T cell receptor (beta chain) was observed many times. Time point meaning: after preoperative PTX-NDP chemotherapy. TCRdb reanalysed the PCR reads using MiXCR and keeps one entry per CDR3 protein. This sample has fewer than 20,000 distinct CDR3 sequences, with under 60% found just once. The sample is drawn from a study of esophageal squamous cell carcinoma under preoperative chemotherapy. As for the study in general: TCR repertoires were profiled from both peripheral blood T cells and tumor-infiltrating lymphocytes.

Specimen collection occurred from a patient given preoperative chemotherapy. The TCR originated in a human donor with esophageal squamous cell carcinoma. The donor label of this sample is uncertain.

CDR3 in amino acids: CASPRESSGRSGANVLTF. The CDR3 DNA sequence: TGTGCCAGCCCCAGGGAATCCTCGGGACGCTCTGGGGCCAACGTCCTGACTTTC. This chain uses TRBV27 with TRBJ2-6; D may match TRBD1 or TRBD2 (5 bases each). The germline CDR1 and CDR2 sequences are MNHEY and SMNVEV (reference sequence). The CDR3 spans 18 residues. The ends were cut back, 8 bases at V and 0 bases at J, with 20 bases in the middle.